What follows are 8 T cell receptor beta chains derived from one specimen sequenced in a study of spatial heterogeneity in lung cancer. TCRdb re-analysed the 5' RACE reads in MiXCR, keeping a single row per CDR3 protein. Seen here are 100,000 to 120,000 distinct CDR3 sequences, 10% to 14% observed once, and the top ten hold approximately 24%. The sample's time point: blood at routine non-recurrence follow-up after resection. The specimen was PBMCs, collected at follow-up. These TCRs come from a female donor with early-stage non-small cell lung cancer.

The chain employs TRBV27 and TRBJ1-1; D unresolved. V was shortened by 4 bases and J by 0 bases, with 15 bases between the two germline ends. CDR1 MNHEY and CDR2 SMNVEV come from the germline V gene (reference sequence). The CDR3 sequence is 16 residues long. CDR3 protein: CASSSLLDGVNTEAFF. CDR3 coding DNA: TGTGCCAGCAGTTCGCTACTGGACGGGGTGAACACTGAAGCTTTCTTT.

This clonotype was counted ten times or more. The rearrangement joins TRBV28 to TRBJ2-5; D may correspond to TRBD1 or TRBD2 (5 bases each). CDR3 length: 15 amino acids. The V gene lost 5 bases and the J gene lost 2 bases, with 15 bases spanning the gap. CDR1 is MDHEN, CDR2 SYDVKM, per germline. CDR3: CASSPRPGTQETQYF. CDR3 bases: TGTGCCAGCAGTCCCCGCCCCGGGACGCAAGAGACCCAGTACTTC.

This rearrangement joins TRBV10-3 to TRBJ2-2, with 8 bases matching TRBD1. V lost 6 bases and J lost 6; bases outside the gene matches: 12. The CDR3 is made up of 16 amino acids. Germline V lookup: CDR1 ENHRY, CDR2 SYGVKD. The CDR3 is CAIRITGGNNPGELFF. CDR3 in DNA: TGTGCCATCAGGATAACAGGGGGTAACAACCCCGGGGAGCTGTTTTTT.

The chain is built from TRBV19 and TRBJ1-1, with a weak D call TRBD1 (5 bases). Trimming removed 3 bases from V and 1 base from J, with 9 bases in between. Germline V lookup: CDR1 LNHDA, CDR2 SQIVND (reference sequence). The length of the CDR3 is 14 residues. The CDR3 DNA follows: TGTGCCAGTAGTATTCGGGGCGGGAACACTGAAGCTTTCTTT. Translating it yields CASSIRGGNTEAFF.

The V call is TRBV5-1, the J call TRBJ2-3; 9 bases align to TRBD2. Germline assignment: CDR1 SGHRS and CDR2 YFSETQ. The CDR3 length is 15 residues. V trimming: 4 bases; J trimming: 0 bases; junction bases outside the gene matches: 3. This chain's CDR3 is CASSRGRDSTDTQYF. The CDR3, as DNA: TGCGCCAGCAGCCGCGGGAGGGACAGCACAGATACGCAGTATTTT. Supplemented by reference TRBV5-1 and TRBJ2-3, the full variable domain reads KAGVTQTPRYLIKTRGQQVTLSCSPISGHRSVSWYQQTPGQGLQFLFEYFSETQRNKGNFPGRFSGRQFSNSRSEMNVSTLELGDSALYLCASSRGRDSTDTQYFGPGTRLTVL.

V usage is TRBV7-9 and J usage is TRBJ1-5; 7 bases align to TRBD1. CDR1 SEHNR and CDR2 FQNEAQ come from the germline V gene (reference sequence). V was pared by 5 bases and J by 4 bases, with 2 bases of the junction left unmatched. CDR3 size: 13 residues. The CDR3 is CASSQTGNQPQHF. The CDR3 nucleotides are TGTGCCAGCAGCCAGACAGGGAATCAGCCCCAGCATTTT.

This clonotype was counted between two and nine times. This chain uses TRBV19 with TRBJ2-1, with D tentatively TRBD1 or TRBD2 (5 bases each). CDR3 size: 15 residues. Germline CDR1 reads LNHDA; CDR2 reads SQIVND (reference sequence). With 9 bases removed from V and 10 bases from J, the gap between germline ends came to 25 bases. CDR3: CASQGRIRLASEQFF. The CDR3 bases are TGTGCCAGCCAGGGACGGATTAGATTAGCCAGCGAGCAGTTCTTC.

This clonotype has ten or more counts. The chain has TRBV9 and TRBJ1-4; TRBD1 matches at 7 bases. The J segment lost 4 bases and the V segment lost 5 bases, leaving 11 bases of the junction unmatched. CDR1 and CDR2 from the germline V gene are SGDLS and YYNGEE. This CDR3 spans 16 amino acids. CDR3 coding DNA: TGTGCCAGCAGTCCTAATCCGGGACAGTTTAATGAAAAACTGTTTTTT. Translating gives CASSPNPGQFNEKLFF.